Given below is one TCR beta chain in context. A much larger clone differs by one base, so this may be a read error. MiXCR, applied by TCRdb to the PCR reads, yields one record per CDR3 protein. The sample includes about 640,000 distinct CDR3 sequences, less than 20% seen only once; the top ten take 0.85% to 0.9%. The entry originates in a study of molecular identifiers for immune sequencing clone quantification. This CDR3 has 15 residues. From germline, CDR1 is MDHEN and CDR2 SYDVKM. This receptor was obtained from a human donor in good health. Some libraries in this study had Jurkat cell RNA spiked in. The rearrangement uses TRBV28 and TRBJ2-2; perhaps TRBD2 as D (5 bases). Sequenced: naive CD8+ T cells from blood, with Jurkat cell RNA spiked in. This sample's subset: FACS-sorted CD8+CD4-CCR7+CD45RA+ naive T cells. The CDR3 sequence is CASSFSGIDTGELLF. In DNA, the CDR3 is TGTGCCAGCAGTTTTTCGGGGATCGACACCGGGGAGCTGCTTTTT.